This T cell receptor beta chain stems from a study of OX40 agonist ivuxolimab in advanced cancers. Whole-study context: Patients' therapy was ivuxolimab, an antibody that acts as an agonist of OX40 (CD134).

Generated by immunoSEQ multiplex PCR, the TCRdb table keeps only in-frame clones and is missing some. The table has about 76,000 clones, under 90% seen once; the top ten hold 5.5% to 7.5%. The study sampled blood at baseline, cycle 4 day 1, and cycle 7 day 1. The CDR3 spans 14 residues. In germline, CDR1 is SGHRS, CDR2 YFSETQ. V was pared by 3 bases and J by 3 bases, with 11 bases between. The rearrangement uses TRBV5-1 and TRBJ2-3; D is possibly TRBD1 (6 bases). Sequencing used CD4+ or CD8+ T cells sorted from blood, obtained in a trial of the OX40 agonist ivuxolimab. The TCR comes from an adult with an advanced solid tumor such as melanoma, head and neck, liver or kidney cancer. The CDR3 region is CASSSIQGTDTQYF. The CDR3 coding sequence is TGCGCCAGCAGCTCCATACAGGGTACAGATACGCAGTATTTT.